One sample yielded the 8 T cell receptor beta chains listed below, sequenced in a study of T cell responses to AZD1222 COVID-19 vaccine. TCRdb's copy holds only in-frame clones and misses some; the assay was immunoSEQ multiplex PCR. The sample lists fewer than 150,000 clones; around 88% were seen once. Material: peripheral blood, obtained on day 0 of AZD1222 vaccination. The receptors shown here come from an adult in good health.

This clone was observed once. The chain has TRBV6-2 or TRBV6-3 and TRBJ1-2; a weak D match, TRBD1 (5 bases). The CDR3 extends over 13 amino acids. Per germline, CDR1 MNHEY and CDR2 SVGEGT. Trimming cost V 5 bases and J 5 bases, with 12 bases left between them. The CDR3 DNA follows: TGTGCCAGCAGTCACGATGACAGATATGGCTACACCTTC. Its translation is CASSHDDRYGYTF.

The V gene is TRBV6-5, the J gene TRBJ2-7, with D possibly called TRBD1 or TRBD2 (5 bases each). The CDR3 is made up of 14 amino acids. Trimming left V 5 bases short and J 2 bases short, with 13 bases between. The germline V gene encodes CDR1 MNHEY and CDR2 SVGAGI. In nucleotides, the CDR3 is TGTGCCAGCAGTATCCGGGACGGCGCCTACGAGCAGTACTTC. Translated: CASSIRDGAYEQYF.

The chain has TRBV11-2 and TRBJ2-7; D tentatively fits TRBD1 or TRBD2 (5 bases each). The CDR3 covers 13 residues. V was pared by 6 bases and J by 5 bases, with 14 bases between. Germline V gives CDR1 SGHAT, CDR2 FQNNGV. The DNA of the CDR3 is TGTGCCAGCAGGAGTACGGGACGGGACGAGCAGTACTTC. Protein sequence: CASRSTGRDEQYF.

The chain couples TRBV4-3 to TRBJ2-3, with 7 bases lining up with TRBD2. J was trimmed by 2 bases and V by 1 base; bases with no gene match: 3. This CDR3 region has 15 residues. CDR1 is LGHNA and CDR2 is YSLEER in the germline V gene. The CDR3 region is CASSQARLATDTQYF. CDR3 nucleotides: TGCGCCAGCAGCCAAGCTAGACTAGCCACAGATACGCAGTATTTT.

The genes are TRBV7-8 and TRBJ1-1; tentative D call: TRBD1 (5 bases). Germline values: CDR1 SGHVS, CDR2 FQNEAQ. V shed 3 bases and J shed 3 bases, with 11 bases lying between them. CDR3 length: 14 residues. This chain's CDR3 is CASSFTRRDTEAFF. The CDR3 DNA reads as TGTGCCAGCAGCTTTACACGCAGGGACACTGAAGCTTTCTTT.

The V call is TRBV20-1, the J call TRBJ2-7, with D maybe TRBD2 (6 bases). CDR1 and CDR2 (germline): DFQATT, SNEGSKA (reference sequence). Trimming removed 3 bases at V and 3 bases at J, with 12 bases between. The CDR3 extends over 13 amino acids. CDR3 in amino acids: CSASPRGYYEQYF. The CDR3 bases are TGCAGTGCTAGTCCGCGGGGCTACTACGAGCAGTACTTC.

V and J are TRBV29-1 and TRBJ2-3, with 9 bases that match TRBD2. Germline V CDR1 and CDR2: SQVTM, ANQGSEA. The CDR3 has 14 residues. Losses at the gene ends were 5 bases for V and 4 bases for J; bases not matched to a gene: 7. The CDR3 loop is CSVLPGLAPDTQYF. The CDR3, as DNA: TGCAGCGTTTTGCCGGGACTAGCTCCAGATACGCAGTATTTT.

The chain has TRBV10-2 and TRBJ2-1; 7 bases align to TRBD2. J was trimmed by 9 bases and V by 3 bases; bases with no gene match: 2. The CDR3 covers 12 residues. Germline CDR1 is WSHSY and CDR2 is SAAADI. CDR3 DNA sequence: TGCGCCAGCAGTGAAACGGGAGGTGAGCAGTTCTTC. Its translation is CASSETGGEQFF.